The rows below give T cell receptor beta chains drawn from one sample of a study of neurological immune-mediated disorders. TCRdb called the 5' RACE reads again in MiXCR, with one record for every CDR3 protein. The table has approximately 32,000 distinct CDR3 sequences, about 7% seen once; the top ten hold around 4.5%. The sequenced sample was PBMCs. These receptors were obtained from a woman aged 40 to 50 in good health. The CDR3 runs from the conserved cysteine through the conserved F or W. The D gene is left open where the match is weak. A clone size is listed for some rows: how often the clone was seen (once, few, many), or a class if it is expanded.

CDR3aa: CASRGTDRDNEKLFF
CDR3nt: TGTGCCAGCAGGGGCACAGACAGGGACAATGAAAAACTGTTTTTT
d_gene: TRBD1
v_gene: TRBV28
j_gene: TRBJ1-4
abundance: many

CDR3aa: CASSPPTAYTGELFF
CDR3nt: TGTGCCAGCTCACCACCGACAGCTTACACCGGGGAGCTGTTTTTT
d_gene: .
v_gene: TRBV18
j_gene: TRBJ2-2
abundance: many

CDR3aa: CASSEVRGVPGELFF
CDR3nt: TGCGCCAGCAGTGAAGTCCGAGGGGTCCCCGGGGAGCTGTTTTTT
d_gene: .
v_gene: TRBV10-1
j_gene: TRBJ2-2
abundance: many

CDR3aa: CAISEYSSSYNEQFF
CDR3nt: TGTGCCATCAGTGAGTACTCGAGCTCCTACAATGAGCAGTTCTTC
d_gene: .
v_gene: TRBV10-3
j_gene: TRBJ2-1
abundance: many

CDR3aa: CASSYADTNTEAFF
CDR3nt: TGCGCCAGCTCCTACGCGGACACGAACACTGAAGCTTTCTTT
d_gene: .
v_gene: TRBV5-1
j_gene: TRBJ1-1
abundance: many

CDR3aa: CASSWTSGVFTDTQYF
CDR3nt: TGTGCCAGCAGTTGGACTAGCGGGGTTTTCACAGATACGCAGTATTTT
d_gene: TRBD2
v_gene: TRBV12-3/TRBV12-4
j_gene: TRBJ2-3
abundance: many

CDR3aa: CSALAGVHTGELFF
CDR3nt: TGCAGTGCTTTAGCGGGAGTTCACACCGGGGAGCTGTTTTTT
d_gene: TRBD2
v_gene: TRBV20-1
j_gene: TRBJ2-2
abundance: medium-sized

CDR3aa: CASSPRQGAKNTEAFF
CDR3nt: TGTGCCAGCAGCCCCCGACAGGGGGCGAAGAACACTGAAGCTTTCTTT
d_gene: TRBD1
v_gene: TRBV3-1
j_gene: TRBJ1-1
abundance: many

CDR3aa: CASSFGAGGRSYNEQFF
CDR3nt: TGCGCCAGCAGCTTCGGAGCGGGGGGACGCTCCTACAATGAGCAGTTCTTC
d_gene: TRBD2
v_gene: TRBV5-1
j_gene: TRBJ2-1
abundance: many

CDR3aa: CASSLGLGTDTQYF
CDR3nt: TGTGCCAGCAGCCTCGGACTAGGCACAGATACGCAGTATTTT
d_gene: TRBD2
v_gene: TRBV6-2/TRBV6-3
j_gene: TRBJ2-3
abundance: many

CDR3aa: CASSLSGGTGELFF
CDR3nt: TGTGCCAGCAGCTTATCGGGGGGCACCGGGGAGCTGTTTTTT
d_gene: TRBD2
v_gene: TRBV5-4
j_gene: TRBJ2-2
abundance: many

CDR3aa: CASSFGGRRAEQFF
CDR3nt: TGCGCCAGCAGCTTTGGAGGCCGTCGGGCCGAGCAGTTCTTC
d_gene: .
v_gene: TRBV5-1
j_gene: TRBJ2-1
abundance: many

CDR3aa: CASSRSDGKTGGYTF
CDR3nt: TGTGCCAGTAGCCGATCGGACGGGAAGACGGGGGGCTACACCTTC
d_gene: .
v_gene: TRBV19
j_gene: TRBJ1-2
abundance: .